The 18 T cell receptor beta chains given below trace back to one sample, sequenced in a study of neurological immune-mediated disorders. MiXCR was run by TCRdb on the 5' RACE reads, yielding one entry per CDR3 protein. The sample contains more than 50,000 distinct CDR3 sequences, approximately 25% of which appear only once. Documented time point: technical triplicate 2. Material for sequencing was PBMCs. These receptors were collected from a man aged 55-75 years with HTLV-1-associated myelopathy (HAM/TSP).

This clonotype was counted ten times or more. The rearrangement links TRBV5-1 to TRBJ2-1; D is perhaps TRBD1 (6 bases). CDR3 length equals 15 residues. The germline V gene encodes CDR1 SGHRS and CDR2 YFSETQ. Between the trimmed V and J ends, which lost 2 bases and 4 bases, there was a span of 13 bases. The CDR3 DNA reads TGCGCCAGCAGCTTAGCAGGGGATTTTTACAATGAGCAGTTCTTC. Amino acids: CASSLAGDFYNEQFF.

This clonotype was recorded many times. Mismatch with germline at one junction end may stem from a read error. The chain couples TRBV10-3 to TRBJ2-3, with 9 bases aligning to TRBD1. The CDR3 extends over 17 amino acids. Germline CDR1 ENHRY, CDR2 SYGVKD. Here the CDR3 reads CAISPSPLESGVTGGSF. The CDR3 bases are TGTGCCATCAGTCCCAGCCCATTGGAATCAGGCGTGACAGGGGGTAGTTTT.

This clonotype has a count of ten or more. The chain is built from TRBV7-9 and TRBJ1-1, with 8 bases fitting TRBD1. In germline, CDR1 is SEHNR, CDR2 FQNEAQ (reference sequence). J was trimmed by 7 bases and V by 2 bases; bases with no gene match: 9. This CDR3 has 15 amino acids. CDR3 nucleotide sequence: TGTGCCAGCAGCTTAACGCGGACAGGGCGGGATGAAGCTTTCTTT. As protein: CASSLTRTGRDEAFF.

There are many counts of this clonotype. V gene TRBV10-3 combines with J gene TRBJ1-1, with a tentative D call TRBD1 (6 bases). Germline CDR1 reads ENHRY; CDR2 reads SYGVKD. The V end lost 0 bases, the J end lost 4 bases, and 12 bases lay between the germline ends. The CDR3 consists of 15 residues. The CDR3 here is CAISESNKGGTEAFF. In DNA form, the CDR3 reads TGTGCCATCAGTGAGTCGAATAAGGGGGGCACTGAAGCTTTCTTT.

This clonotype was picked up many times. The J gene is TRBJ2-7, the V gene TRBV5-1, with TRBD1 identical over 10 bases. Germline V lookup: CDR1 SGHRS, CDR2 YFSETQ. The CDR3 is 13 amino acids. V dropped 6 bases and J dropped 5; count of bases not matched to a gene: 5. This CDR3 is CASTGTGVHEQYF. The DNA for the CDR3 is TGCGCCAGCACCGGGACAGGGGTCCACGAGCAGTACTTC.

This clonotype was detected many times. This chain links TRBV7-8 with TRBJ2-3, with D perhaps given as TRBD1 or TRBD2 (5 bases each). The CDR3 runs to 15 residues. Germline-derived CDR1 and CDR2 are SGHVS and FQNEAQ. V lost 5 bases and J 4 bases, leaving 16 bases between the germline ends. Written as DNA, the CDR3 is TGTGCCAGCAGCGTCCGGGGCCTGGACGCAGATACGCAGTATTTT. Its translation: CASSVRGLDADTQYF.

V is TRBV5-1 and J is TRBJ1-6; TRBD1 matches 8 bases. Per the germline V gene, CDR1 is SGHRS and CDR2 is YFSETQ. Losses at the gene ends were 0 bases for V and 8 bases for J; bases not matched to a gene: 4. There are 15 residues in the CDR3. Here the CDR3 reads CASSLAGQGDSPLHF. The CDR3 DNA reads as TGCGCCAGCAGCTTGGCCGGACAGGGTGATTCACCCCTCCACTTT.

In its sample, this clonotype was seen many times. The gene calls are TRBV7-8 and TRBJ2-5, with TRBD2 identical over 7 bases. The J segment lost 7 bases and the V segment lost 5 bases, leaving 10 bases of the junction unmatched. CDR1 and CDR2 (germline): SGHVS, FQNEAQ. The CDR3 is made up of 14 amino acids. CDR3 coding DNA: TGTGCCAGCAGCACCACGACGGGGGGATCGACCCAGTACTTC. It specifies CASSTTTGGSTQYF.

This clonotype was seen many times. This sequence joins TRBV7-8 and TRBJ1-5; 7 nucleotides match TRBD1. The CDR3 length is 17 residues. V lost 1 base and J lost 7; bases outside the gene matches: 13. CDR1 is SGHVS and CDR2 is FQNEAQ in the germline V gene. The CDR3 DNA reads TGTGCCAGCAGCTTAGGACCGACAGGGTCCCTAGTGCAGCCCCAGCATTTT. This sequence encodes CASSLGPTGSLVQPQHF.

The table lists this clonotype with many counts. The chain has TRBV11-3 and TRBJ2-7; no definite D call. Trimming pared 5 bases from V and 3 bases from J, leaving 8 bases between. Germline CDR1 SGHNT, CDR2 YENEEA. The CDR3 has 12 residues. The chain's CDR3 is CASSQQDYEQYF. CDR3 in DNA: TGTGCCAGCAGCCAGCAGGACTACGAGCAGTACTTC.

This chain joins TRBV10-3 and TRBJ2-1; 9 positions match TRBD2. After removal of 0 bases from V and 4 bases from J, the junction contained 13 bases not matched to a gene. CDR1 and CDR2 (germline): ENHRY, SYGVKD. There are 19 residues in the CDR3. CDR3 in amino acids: CAISESRVKAGGEYNEQFF. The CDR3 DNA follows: TGTGCCATCAGTGAGTCGAGAGTGAAAGCGGGAGGAGAATACAATGAGCAGTTCTTC.

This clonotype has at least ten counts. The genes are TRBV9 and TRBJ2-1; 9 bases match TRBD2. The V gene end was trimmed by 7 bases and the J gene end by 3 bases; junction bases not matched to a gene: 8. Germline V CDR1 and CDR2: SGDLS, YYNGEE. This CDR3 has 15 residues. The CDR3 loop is CASGGLAGVYNEQFF. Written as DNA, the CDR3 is TGTGCCAGCGGGGGATTAGCGGGAGTCTACAATGAGCAGTTCTTC.

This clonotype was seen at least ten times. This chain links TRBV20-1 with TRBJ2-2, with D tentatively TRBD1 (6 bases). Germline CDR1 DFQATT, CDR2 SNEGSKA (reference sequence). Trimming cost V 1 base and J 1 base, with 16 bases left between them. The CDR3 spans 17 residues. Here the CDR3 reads CSARGTADAENTGELFF. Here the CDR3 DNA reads TGCAGTGCTAGAGGGACAGCCGACGCGGAGAACACCGGGGAGCTGTTTTTT.

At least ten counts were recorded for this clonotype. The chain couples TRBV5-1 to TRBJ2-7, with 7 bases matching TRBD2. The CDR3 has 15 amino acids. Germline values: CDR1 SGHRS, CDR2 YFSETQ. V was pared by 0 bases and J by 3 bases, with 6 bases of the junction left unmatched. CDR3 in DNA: TGCGCCAGCAGCTTGGGCGGGAGTGGGCTCTACGAGCAGTACTTC. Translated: CASSLGGSGLYEQYF.

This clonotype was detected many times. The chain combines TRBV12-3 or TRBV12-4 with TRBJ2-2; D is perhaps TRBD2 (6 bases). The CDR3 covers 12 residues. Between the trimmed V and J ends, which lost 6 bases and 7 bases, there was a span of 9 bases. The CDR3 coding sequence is TGTGCCAGCAGGCGGGGCAGCGGGGAGCTGTTTTTT. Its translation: CASRRGSGELFF.

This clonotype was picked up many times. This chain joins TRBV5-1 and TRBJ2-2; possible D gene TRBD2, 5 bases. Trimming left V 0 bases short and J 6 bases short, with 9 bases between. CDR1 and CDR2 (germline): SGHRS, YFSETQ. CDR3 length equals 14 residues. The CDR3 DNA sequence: TGCGCCAGCAGCTTGGATGGGAGTGCCGGGGAGCTGTTTTTT. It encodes CASSLDGSAGELFF. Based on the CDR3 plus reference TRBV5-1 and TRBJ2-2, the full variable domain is KAGVTQTPRYLIKTRGQQVTLSCSPISGHRSVSWYQQTPGQGLQFLFEYFSETQRNKGNFPGRFSGRQFSNSRSEMNVSTLELGDSALYLCASSLDGSAGELFFGEGSRLTVL.

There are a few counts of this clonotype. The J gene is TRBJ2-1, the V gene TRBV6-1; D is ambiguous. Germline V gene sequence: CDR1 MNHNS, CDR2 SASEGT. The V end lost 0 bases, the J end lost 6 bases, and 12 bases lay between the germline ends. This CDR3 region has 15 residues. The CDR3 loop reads CASSEAPFLTNEQFF. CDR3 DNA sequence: TGTGCCAGCAGTGAAGCTCCGTTCTTAACCAATGAGCAGTTCTTC.

The CDR3 loop reads CASSLSGQGERNGYTF. CDR3 in DNA: TGTGCCAGCAGCTTAAGCGGACAGGGGGAGAGAAATGGCTACACCTTC. This chain joins TRBV7-9 and TRBJ1-2, with 10 bases identical to TRBD1. This CDR3 has 16 amino acids. The germline gives CDR1 SEHNR, CDR2 FQNEAQ (reference sequence). The junction had 9 bases not matched to a gene; V was cut back by 2 bases and J by 6 bases.